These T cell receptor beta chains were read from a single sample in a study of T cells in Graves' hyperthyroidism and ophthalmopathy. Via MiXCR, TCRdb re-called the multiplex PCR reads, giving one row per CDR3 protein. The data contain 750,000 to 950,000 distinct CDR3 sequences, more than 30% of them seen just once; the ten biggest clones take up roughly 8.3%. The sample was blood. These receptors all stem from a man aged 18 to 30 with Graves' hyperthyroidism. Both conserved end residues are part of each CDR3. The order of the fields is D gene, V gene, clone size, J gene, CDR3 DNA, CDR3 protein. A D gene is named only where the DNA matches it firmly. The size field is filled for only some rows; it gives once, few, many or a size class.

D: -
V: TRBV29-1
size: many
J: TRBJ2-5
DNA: TGCAGCGCCAATCCCGGGACGGGAGAGACCCAGTACTTC
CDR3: CSANPGTGETQYF

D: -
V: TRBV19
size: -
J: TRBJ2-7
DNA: TGTGCCAGTAGTATAGGCCAGGCCGCCTACGAGCAGTACTTC
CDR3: CASSIGQAAYEQYF

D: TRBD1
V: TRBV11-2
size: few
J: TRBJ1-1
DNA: TGTGCCAGCAGCCCTGGGACAGGGGGCAGAGGAAACACTGAAGCTTTCTTT
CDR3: CASSPGTGGRGNTEAFF

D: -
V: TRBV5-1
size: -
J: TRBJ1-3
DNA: TGTGCCAGCAGCTTAAGCAACACATTCTCTGGAAACACCATATATTTT
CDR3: CASSLSNTFSGNTIYF

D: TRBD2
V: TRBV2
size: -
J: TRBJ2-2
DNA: TGTGCCACCTCCCTCGGACTAGCGGGAGGGCCGCACACCGGGGAGCTGTTTTTT
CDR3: CATSLGLAGGPHTGELFF

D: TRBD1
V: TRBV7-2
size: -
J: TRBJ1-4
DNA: TGTGCCAGCAGTTTCCGACAGGGGGCGAGGGAAAAACTGTTTTTT
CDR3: CASSFRQGAREKLFF

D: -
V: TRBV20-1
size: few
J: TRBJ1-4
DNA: TGCAGTGCTAGTCCAGAATACCATGAAAAACTGTTTTTT
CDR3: CSASPEYHEKLFF

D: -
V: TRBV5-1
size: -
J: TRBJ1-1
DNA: TGCGCCAGCAGCCAGCTGACCGGGAACACTGAAGCTTTCTTT
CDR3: CASSQLTGNTEAFF

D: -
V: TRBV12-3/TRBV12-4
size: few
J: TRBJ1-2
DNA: TGTGCCAGCAGTTTCGCGGGGTACGATGAGGGCTACACCTTC
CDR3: CASSFAGYDEGYTF

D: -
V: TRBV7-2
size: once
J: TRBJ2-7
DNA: TGTGCCAGCAGCCAACGACTAGTCGGGGAGCAGTACTTC
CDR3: CASSQRLVGEQYF

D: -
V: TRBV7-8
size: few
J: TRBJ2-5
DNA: TGTGCCAGCAGCTTAGCCCAGGCCGGCCAAGAGACCCAGTACTTC
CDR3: CASSLAQAGQETQYF

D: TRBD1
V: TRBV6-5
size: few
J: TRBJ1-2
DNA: TGTGCCAGCAGTCACGACAGGGGGCTCTATGGCTACACCTTC
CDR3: CASSHDRGLYGYTF

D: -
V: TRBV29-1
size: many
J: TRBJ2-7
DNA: TGCAGCGTTGTTCTCCGGGCCGGCTACGAGCAGTACTTC
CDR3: CSVVLRAGYEQYF

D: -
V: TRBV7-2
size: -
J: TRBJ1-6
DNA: TGTGCCAGCAGCTTGGGTGGTCGGATTTCACCCCTCCACTTT
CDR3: CASSLGGRISPLHF

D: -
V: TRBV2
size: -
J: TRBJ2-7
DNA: TGTGCCAGCAGCAGACTCAAATCCTACGAGCAGTACTTC
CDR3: CASSRLKSYEQYF

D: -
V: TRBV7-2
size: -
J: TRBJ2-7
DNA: TGTGCCAGCAGCTCCCAGGGTGTGGGGGAGCAGTACTTC
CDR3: CASSSQGVGEQYF

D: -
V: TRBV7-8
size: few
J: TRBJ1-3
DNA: TGTGCCAGCAGCTTAGTCCCAGGGGCCTCTGGAAACACCATATATTTT
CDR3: CASSLVPGASGNTIYF

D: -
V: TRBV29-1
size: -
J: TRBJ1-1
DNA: TGCGGCGTTGGGGAGGGGGGTCCGAACACTGAAGCTTTCTTT
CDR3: CGVGEGGPNTEAFF

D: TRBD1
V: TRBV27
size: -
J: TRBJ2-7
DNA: TGTGCCAGCTGGGGAGCCGGGACAGGGAAAATCTACGAGCAGTACTTC
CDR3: CASWGAGTGKIYEQYF

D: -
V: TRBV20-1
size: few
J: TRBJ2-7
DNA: TGCAGTGCCCCCACTAGCTCCTACGAGCAGTACTTC
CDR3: CSAPTSSYEQYF

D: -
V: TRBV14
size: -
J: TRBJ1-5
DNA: TGTGCCAGCTCACCACAAGGGGGTAAGCAGCCCCAGCATTTT
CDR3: CASSPQGGKQPQHF

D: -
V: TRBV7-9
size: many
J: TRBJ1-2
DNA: TGTGCCAGCAGATCGGGAGGGTGGCTCTATGGCTACACCTTC
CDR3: CASRSGGWLYGYTF

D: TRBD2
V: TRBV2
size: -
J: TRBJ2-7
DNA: TGTGCCAGCAAGAGGAGCGGGATCTTCTACGAGCAGTACTTC
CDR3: CASKRSGIFYEQYF

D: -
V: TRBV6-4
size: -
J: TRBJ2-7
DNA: TGTGCCAGCAGTTCCACCCTTCAGTGGCAGTACTTC
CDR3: CASSSTLQWQYF

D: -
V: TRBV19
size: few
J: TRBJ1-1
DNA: TGTGCCAGTAGTCTATACGGACGGACGGAGAACACTGAAGCTTTCTTT
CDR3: CASSLYGRTENTEAFF

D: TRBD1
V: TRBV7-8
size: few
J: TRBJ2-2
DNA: TGTGCCAGCAGCCCGGGACAGGACACCGGGGAGCTGTTTTTT
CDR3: CASSPGQDTGELFF

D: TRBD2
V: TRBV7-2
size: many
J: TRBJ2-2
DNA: TGTGCCAGCAGCTTAGCGCAGGCGGGAGGGCACGGCGGGGAGCTGTTTTTT
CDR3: CASSLAQAGGHGGELFF

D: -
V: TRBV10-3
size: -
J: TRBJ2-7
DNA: TGTGCCATCAGTGATCGGGGAGAGATTTACGAGCAGTACTTC
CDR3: CAISDRGEIYEQYF

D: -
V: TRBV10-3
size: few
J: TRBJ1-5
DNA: TGTGCCAGCAGTGATCACGAGGGAACCTATCAGCCCCAGCATTTT
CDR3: CASSDHEGTYQPQHF

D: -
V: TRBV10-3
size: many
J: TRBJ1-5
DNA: TGTGCCAGCAGTGGGTCGCCGGGACGAGGGGACCATCAGCCCCAGCATTTT
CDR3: CASSGSPGRGDHQPQHF

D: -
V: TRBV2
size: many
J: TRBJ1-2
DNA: TGTGCCAGCAGTTTTGAGGGAACCACTGCTTTGAACTATGGCTACACCTTC
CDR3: CASSFEGTTALNYGYTF

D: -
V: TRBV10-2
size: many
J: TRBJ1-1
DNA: TGCGCCAGCAGTGAGTTTCGGTCAGGGCCAAATGAAGCTTTCTTT
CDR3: CASSEFRSGPNEAFF

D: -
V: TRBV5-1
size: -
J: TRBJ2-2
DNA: TGCGCCAGCCTCACCGGGGAGCTGTTTTTT
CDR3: CASLTGELFF

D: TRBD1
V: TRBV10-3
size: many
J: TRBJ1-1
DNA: TGTGCCATCGGTTCGACAGGGGGGGAAGCTGAAGCTTTCTTT
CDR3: CAIGSTGGEAEAFF

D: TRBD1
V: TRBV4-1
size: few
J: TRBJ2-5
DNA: TGCGCCAGCAGCCAACCGGGACAGGGGGTAGAGACCCAGTACTTC
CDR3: CASSQPGQGVETQYF

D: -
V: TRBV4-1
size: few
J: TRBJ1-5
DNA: TGCGCCAGCAGCCAAGCCTTGGATAAGCCCCAGCATTTT
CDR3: CASSQALDKPQHF

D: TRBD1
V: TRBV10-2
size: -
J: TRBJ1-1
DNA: TGCGCCAGCAGAGGGACAGGGGCGTGGACTGAAGCTTTCTTT
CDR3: CASRGTGAWTEAFF

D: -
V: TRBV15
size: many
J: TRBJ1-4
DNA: TGTGCCACCAGCAGAGATCGCCGGGAAAAACTGTTTTTT
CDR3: CATSRDRREKLFF

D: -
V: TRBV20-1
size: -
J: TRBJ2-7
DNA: TGCAGTGCTTCACTGGCCGTTCCCGAGCAGTGCTTC
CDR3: CSASLAVPEQCF

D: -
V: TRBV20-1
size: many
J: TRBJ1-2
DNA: TGCAGTGCCCAGTTAGCATCGTGGGTTGGCTACACCTTC
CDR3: CSAQLASWVGYTF

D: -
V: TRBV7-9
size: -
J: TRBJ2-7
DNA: TGTGCCAGCAGCCCCGGGCCCTCCTACGAGCAGCACTTC
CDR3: CASSPGPSYEQHF

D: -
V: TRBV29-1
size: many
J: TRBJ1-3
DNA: TGCAGCGTTGAAGATTGGGAACAGGGAAGAAACACCATATATTTT
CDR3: CSVEDWEQGRNTIYF

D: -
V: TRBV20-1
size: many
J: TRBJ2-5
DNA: TGCAGTGCTAGGGACAGCCAAGAGACCCAGTACTTC
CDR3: CSARDSQETQYF

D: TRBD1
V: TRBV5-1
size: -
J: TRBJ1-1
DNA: TGCGCCAGCAGCTTGGCCCAGGACAGGGGTCACTATAACACTGAAGCTTTCTTT
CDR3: CASSLAQDRGHYNTEAFF

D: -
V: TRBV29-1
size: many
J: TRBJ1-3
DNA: TGCAGCGTGGACGAGGGCTCTGGAAACACCATATATTTT
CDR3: CSVDEGSGNTIYF

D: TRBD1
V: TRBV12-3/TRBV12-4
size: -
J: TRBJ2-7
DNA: TGTGCCAGCAGTTACCTACGAGACAGGGCTTACGAGCAGTACTTC
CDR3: CASSYLRDRAYEQYF

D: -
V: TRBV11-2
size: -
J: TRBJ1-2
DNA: TGTGCCAGCAGCTTATCCGGGTCAGGGGACTATGGCTACACCTTC
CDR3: CASSLSGSGDYGYTF

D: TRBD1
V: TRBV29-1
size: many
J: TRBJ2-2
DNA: TGCAGCGTTTCGGGGACAGGGAGGTTGGGGGAGCTGTTTTTT
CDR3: CSVSGTGRLGELFF

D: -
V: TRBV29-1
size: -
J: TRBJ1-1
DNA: TGCAGCGTTGCAAGGGGTAGAGGTACTGAAGCTTTCTTT
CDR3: CSVARGRGTEAFF

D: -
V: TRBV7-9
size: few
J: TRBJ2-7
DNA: TGTGCCAGCAGCCCCGGGACTGATCCCCCCTACGAGCAGTACTTC
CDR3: CASSPGTDPPYEQYF

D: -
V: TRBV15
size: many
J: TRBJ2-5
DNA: TGTGCCACCGGCAGAGCCGTGTGGGAGACCCAGTACTTC
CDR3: CATGRAVWETQYF

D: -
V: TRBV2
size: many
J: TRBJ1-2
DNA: TGTGCCAGCAGTGCGGGTGGCTACACCTTC
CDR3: CASSAGGYTF

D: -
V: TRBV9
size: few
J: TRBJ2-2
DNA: TGTGCCAGCAGCGTAGAAGCGGCCTACGCCGGGGAGCTGTTTTTT
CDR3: CASSVEAAYAGELFF

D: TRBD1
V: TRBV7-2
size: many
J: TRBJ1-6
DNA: TGTGCCAGCAGCCCCACGGTAGGGACAGGGGGCTCACCCCTCCACTTT
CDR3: CASSPTVGTGGSPLHF

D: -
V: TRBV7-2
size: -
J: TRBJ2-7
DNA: TGTGCCAGCAACCAAGCGAGGGGCTGGAGCTCCTACGAGCAGTACTTC
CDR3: CASNQARGWSSYEQYF